This T cell receptor (beta chain) was captured in a study of blood T cell repertoires in COVID-19. Study summary: The analysed material was cDNA or gDNA that came from T cells, B-cell-depleted T cells, or PBMCs.

Method: immunoSEQ multiplex PCR; TCRdb's copy keeps in-frame clones and lacks some. The table lists around 58,000 clones, 75% to 95% of them singletons. Trimming stripped 0 bases from V and 9 bases from J, with 12 bases between. CDR3 length: 14 amino acids. Germline CDR1 reads LGHDT; CDR2 reads YNNKEL (reference sequence). The sequence was obtained from a human donor with active COVID-19. The donor label of this sample is uncertain. The rearrangement links TRBV3-1 (or the pseudogene TRBV3-2) to TRBJ2-1, with D uncertain. The source material was peripheral blood. CDR3 DNA sequence: TGTGCCAGCAGCCAAGATCCCAGGTGGGCTGAGCAGTTCTTC. It encodes CASSQDPRWAEQFF.